A selection of T cell receptor beta chains follows, all from one sample in a study of shared clonotypes between healthy human individuals. Here immunoSEQ multiplex PCR was the method, and the copy in TCRdb shows in-frame clones only, minus some. In the table there are more than 1 million clones, about 84% of which are singletons. Sequenced: memory CD4+ T cells from PBMCs. All receptors derive from a man between 18 and 29 years old in good health. Some clones in this sample may be carry-over from other donors' samples. Each CDR3 is given without its conserved first and last residue.

TRBJ2-2	TRBV5-1	ASSLRLAEDTGELF
TRBJ1-1	TRBV29-1	SVADGWGMNTEAF
TRBJ1-1	TRBV7-9	ASSLTTVNTEAF
TRBJ2-5	TRBV11-2	ASSVSRQETQY
TRBJ2-5	TRBV28	ASTSPRETQY
TRBJ1-2	TRBV28	ASRPGGGYGYT
TRBJ2-7	TRBV9	ASSAATGGAYEQY
TRBJ2-1	TRBV27	ASSLYGNYNEQF
TRBJ2-6	TRBV27	ASSRNPSSGANVLT
TRBJ1-5	TRBV5-4	ASSLGPVDQPQH
TRBJ2-7	TRBV5-1	ASSPVRGRYEQY
TRBJ2-3	TRBV30	AWSRLTGVTDTQY
TRBJ2-7	TRBV5-1	ASRQGFNEQY
TRBJ2-7	TRBV5-1	ASSFSGQYYEQY
TRBJ2-7	TRBV15	ATSRELAVYEQY
TRBJ2-7	TRBV6-1	ASSDRHWSEQY
TRBJ2-3	TRBV10-3	AISAGQGDTDTQY
TRBJ1-3	TRBV5-6	ASSLAGWAAGNTIY
TRBJ1-1	TRBV28	ASSLSLGGHVNTEAF
TRBJ1-1	TRBV19	ASSIEQGVTEAF
TRBJ2-1	TRBV5-1	ASTSYGGQSSYNEQF
TRBJ2-1	TRBV6-5	ASSYPLGGSLSEQF
TRBJ1-2	TRBV4-3	ASSQGLGENYGYT
TRBJ2-5	TRBV5-4	ASSLAGNQETQY
TRBJ2-3	TRBV28	ASRPGGEGADTQY
TRBJ2-4	TRBV28	ASSPPPGASKNIQY
TRBJ1-5	TRBV4-2	ASSRSGGDSNQPQH
TRBJ1-2	TRBV4-1	ASSQPRGTGSYGYT
TRBJ2-3	TRBV29-1	SVRGLEGPTDTQY
TRBJ2-7	TRBV2	ASSERLAGGEQY
TRBJ2-7	TRBV28	ASKSLNSEQY
TRBJ2-7	TRBV10-1	ARAGLSYEQY
TRBJ2-1	TRBV4-2	ASSQEGWGEQF
TRBJ2-2	TRBV19	ASSSPGRNTGELF
TRBJ2-7	TRBV5-1	ASSLVQGWEQY
TRBJ2-1	TRBV6-1	ASSARLAGGSYNEQF
TRBJ2-2	TRBV7-3	ASSLNRLGGELF
TRBJ2-3	TRBV6-4	ASRDRGKTDTQY
TRBJ1-2	TRBV18	ASSPPGSPYGYT
TRBJ1-3	TRBV2	ASSPLDRASGNTIY
TRBJ2-2	TRBV7-3	ASSSRGELF